This T cell receptor beta chain was recovered during a study of Tregs in tolerant kidney transplant recipients. Points from the study as a whole: Validation in larger populations is needed because few patients were studied.

This CDR3 contains 14 residues. CDR1 KGHSH and CDR2 LQKENI come from the germline V gene. The V gene lost 0 bases and the J gene lost 2 bases, with 7 bases spanning the gap. With respect to this clone: Its antigen is not identified.

CD4+CD25+CD127- Tregs, CD4+CD25- non-Tregs, CD4 and CD8 cells were sorted. Here immunoSEQ multiplex PCR was the method, and the copy in TCRdb shows in-frame clones only, minus some. The table records tens of thousands of clones, 85% to 90% of them present only once. This rearrangement joins TRBV18 to TRBJ2-5; D gene ambiguous. The source is a human donor who received a combined kidney and bone marrow transplant. Sequencing was performed on CD4+ T cells from blood, taken before the transplant. CDR3 residues: CASSPPGRQETQYF. The CDR3 bases are TGTGCCAGCTCACCACCGGGCAGGCAAGAGACCCAGTACTTC.